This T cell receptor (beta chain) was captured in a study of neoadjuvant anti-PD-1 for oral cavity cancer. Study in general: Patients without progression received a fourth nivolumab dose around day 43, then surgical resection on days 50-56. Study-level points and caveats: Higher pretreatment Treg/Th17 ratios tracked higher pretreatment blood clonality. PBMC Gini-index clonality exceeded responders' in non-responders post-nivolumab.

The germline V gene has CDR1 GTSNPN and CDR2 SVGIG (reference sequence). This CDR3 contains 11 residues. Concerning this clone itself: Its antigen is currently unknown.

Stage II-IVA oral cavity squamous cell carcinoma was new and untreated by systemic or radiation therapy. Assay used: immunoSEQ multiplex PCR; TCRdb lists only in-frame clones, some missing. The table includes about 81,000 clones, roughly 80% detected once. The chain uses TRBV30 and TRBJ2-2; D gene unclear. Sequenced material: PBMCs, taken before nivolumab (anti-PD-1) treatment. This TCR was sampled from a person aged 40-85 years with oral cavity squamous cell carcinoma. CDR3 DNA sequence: TGTGGGACGGGGAACACCGGGGAGCTGTTTTTT. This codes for CGTGNTGELFF.